This T cell receptor (beta chain) came from a study of glioma-infiltrating T cells. This clonotype was detected many times. Using RNA template, CDR3s of TCR alpha and beta were amplified with iRepertoire arm-PCR. TCRdb analysed the multiplex PCR reads with MiXCR anew, one entry per CDR3 protein. The table lists fewer than 500,000 distinct CDR3 sequences, 35% to 45% of them singletons. Germline V gene data show CDR1 as MDHEN and CDR2 as SYDVKM. Trimming left V 5 bases short and J 3 bases short, with 19 bases between. CDR3 length: 16 amino acids. The chain uses TRBV28 and TRBJ1-1, with D perhaps matching TRBD1 (5 bases). Specimen: glioma tissue, nonneoplastic brain tissue, or PBMCs (not recorded which). The clonotype comes from a human donor with low-grade glioma or glioblastoma, undergoing nonglioma brain surgery, or in good health (not recorded which). CDR3 sequence (DNA): TGTGCCAGCAGTACCCCCCCCGCCGGGGGGGACACTGAAGCTTTCTTT. Translation: CASSTPPAGGDTEAFF.